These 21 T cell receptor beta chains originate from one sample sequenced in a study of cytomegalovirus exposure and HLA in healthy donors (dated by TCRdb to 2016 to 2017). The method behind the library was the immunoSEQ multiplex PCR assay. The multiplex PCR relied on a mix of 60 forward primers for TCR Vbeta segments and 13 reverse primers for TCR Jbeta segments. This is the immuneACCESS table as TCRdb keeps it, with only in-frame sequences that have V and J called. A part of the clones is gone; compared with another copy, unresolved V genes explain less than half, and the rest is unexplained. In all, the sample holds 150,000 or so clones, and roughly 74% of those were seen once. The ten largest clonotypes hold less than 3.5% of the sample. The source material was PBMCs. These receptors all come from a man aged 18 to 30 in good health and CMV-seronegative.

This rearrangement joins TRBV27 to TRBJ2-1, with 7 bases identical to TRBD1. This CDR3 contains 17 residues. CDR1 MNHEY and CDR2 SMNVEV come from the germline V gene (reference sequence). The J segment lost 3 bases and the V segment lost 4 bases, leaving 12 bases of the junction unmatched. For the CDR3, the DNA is TGTGCCAGCAGTTATTCCTCCGGGACAGCTCTCTACAATGAGCAGTTCTTC. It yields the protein CASSYSSGTALYNEQFF.

DNA for the CDR3: TGTGCCAGTAGTTTAGTAGGGGGGGTCATGAACACTGAAGCTTTCTTT. It encodes CASSLVGGVMNTEAFF. The chain couples TRBV19 to TRBJ1-1, with a weak D call TRBD1 (6 bases). This CDR3 comprises 16 residues. Trimming shortened V by 5 bases and J by 0 bases, and 16 bases separated the two germline ends. Per the germline V gene, CDR1 is LNHDA and CDR2 is SQIVND (reference sequence).

The CDR3 reads CASSPGQGGIGMNTEAFF. The CDR3, as DNA: TGTGCCAGCTCACCAGGTCAGGGCGGGATTGGGATGAACACTGAAGCTTTCTTT. This rearrangement joins TRBV18 to TRBJ1-1, with a possible D match to TRBD1 (5 bases). CDR3 length: 18 residues. With 2 bases removed from V and 0 bases from J, the gap between germline ends came to 19 bases. Germline values: CDR1 KGHSH, CDR2 LQKENI.

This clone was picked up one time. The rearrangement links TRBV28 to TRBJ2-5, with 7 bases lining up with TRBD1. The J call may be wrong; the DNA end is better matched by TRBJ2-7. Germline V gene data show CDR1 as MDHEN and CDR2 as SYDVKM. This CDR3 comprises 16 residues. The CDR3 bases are TGTGCCAGCAGTCCAATTCCCCTCTTGACAGGGTACGAGCAGTACTTC. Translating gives CASSPIPLLTGYEQYF.

CDR3 in amino acids: CASSLGANTEAFF. CDR3 DNA: TGTGCCAGCAGTCTAGGGGCCAACACTGAAGCTTTCTTT. The chain carries TRBV2 and TRBJ1-1; D perhaps matches TRBD1 (5 bases). Germline V CDR1 and CDR2: SNHLY, FYNNEI. Trimming cost V 5 bases and J 2 bases, with 9 bases left between them. The CDR3 runs 13 residues.

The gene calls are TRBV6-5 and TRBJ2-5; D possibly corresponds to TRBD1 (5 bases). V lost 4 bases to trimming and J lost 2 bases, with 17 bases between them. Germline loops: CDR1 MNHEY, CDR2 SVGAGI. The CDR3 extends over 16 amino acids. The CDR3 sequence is CASSSSAGQRQETQYF. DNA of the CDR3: TGTGCCAGCAGTTCATCCGCCGGACAACGACAAGAGACCCAGTACTTC.

The CDR3 here is CASSPRQGGYEQYF. The CDR3 DNA reads TGTGCCAGCAGCCCCCGACAGGGGGGGTACGAGCAGTACTTC. The chain employs TRBV7-2 and TRBJ2-5, with 9 bases that match TRBD1. Near its end, the DNA agrees better with TRBJ2-7, so the J call may be wrong. Germline V gives CDR1 SGHTA, CDR2 FQGNSA. The CDR3 has 14 amino acids.

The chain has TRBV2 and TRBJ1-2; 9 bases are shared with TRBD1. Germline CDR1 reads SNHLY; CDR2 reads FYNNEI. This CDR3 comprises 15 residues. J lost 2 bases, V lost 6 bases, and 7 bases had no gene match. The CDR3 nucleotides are TGTGCCAGCAGGGGGCGGACAGGGGAAAACTATGGCTACACCTTC. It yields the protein CASRGRTGENYGYTF. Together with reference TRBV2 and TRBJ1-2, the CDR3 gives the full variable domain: EPEVTQTPSHQVTQMGQEVILRCVPISNHLYFYWYRQILGQKVEFLVSFYNNEISEKSEIFDDQFSVERPDGSNFTLKIRSTKLEDSAMYFCASRGRTGENYGYTFGSGTRLTVV.

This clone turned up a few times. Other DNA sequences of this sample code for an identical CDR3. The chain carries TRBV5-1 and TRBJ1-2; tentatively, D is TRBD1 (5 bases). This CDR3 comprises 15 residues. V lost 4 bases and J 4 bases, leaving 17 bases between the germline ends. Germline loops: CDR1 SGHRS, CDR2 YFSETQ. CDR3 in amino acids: CASSPTGTGTYGYTF. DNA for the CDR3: TGCGCCAGCAGCCCGACCGGCACAGGCACCTATGGCTACACCTTC.

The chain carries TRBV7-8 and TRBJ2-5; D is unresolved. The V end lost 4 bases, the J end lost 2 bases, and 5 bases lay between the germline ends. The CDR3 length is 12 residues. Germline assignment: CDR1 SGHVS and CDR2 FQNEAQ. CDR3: CASSSDQETQYF. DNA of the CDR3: TGTGCCAGCAGCTCAGATCAAGAGACCCAGTACTTC.

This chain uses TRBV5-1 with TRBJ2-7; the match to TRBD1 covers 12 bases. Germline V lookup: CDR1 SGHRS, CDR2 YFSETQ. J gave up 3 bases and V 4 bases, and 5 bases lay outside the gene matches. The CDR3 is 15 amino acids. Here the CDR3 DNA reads TGCGCCAGCAGCGCGGGACAGGGGGCTAGCTACGAGCAGTACGTC. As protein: CASSAGQGASYEQYV.

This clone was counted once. In DNA form, the CDR3 reads TGTGCCAGCAGTTACCGGCGACAGGGCGATTCACCCCTCCACTTT. Translating it yields CASSYRRQGDSPLHF. The V call is TRBV6-5, the J call TRBJ1-6, with 7 bases matching TRBD1. The CDR3 totals 15 residues. CDR1 and CDR2 from the germline V gene are MNHEY and SVGAGI. V shed 2 bases and J 8 bases; nucleotides not matched to a gene: 6.

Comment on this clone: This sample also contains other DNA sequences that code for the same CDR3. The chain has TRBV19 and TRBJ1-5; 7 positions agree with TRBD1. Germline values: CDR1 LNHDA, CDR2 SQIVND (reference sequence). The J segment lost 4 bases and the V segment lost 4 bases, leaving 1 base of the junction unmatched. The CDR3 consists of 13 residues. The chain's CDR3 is CASSTGQNQPQHF. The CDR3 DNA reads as TGTGCCAGTAGTACGGGACAGAATCAGCCCCAGCATTTT. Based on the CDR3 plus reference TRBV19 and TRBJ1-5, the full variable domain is DGGITQSPKYLFRKEGQNVTLSCEQNLNHDAMYWYRQDPGQGLRLIYYSQIVNDFQKGDIAEGYSVSREKKESFPLTVTSAQKNPTAFYLCASSTGQNQPQHFGDGTRLSIL.

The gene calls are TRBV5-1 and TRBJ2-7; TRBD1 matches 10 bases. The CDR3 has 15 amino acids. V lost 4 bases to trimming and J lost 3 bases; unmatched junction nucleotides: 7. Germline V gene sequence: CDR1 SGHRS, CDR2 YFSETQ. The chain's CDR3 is CASSRGTGDLYEQYV. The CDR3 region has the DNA TGCGCCAGCAGCCGCGGGACAGGGGATCTCTACGAGCAGTACGTC.

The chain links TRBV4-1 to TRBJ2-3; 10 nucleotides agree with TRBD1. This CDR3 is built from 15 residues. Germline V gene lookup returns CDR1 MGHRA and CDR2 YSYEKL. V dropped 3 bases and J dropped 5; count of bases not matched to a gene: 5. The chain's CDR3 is CASSHRQGAVDTQYF. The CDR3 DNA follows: TGCGCCAGCAGCCACAGACAGGGGGCCGTAGATACGCAGTATTTT.

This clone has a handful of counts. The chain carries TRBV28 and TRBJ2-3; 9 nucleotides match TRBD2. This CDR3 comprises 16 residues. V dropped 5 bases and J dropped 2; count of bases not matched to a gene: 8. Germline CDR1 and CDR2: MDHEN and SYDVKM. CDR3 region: CASSPGTSSLTDTQYF. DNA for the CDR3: TGTGCCAGCAGTCCCGGGACTAGCAGCCTCACAGATACGCAGTATTTT.

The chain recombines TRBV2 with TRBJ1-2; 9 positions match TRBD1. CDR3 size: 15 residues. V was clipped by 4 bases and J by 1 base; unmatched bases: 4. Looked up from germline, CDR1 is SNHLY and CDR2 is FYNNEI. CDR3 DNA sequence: TGTGCCAGCAGTGTTGGGACAGGGAGTAACTATGGCTACACCTTC. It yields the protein CASSVGTGSNYGYTF. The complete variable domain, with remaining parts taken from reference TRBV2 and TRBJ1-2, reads EPEVTQTPSHQVTQMGQEVILRCVPISNHLYFYWYRQILGQKVEFLVSFYNNEISEKSEIFDDQFSVERPDGSNFTLKIRSTKLEDSAMYFCASSVGTGSNYGYTFGSGTRLTVV.

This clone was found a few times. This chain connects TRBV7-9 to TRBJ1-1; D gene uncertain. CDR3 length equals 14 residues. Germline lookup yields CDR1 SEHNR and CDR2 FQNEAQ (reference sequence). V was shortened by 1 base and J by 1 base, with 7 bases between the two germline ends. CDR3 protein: CASSLEQWNTEAFF. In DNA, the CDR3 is TGTGCCAGCAGCTTAGAACAGTGGAACACTGAAGCTTTCTTT.

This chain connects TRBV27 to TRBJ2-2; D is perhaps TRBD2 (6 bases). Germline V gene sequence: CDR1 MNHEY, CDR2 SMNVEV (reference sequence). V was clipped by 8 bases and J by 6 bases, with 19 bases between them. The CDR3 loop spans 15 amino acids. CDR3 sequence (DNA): TGTGCCAGCGCGGGGATCGGCTTTGGTTCCGGGGAGCTGTTTTTT. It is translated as CASAGIGFGSGELFF.

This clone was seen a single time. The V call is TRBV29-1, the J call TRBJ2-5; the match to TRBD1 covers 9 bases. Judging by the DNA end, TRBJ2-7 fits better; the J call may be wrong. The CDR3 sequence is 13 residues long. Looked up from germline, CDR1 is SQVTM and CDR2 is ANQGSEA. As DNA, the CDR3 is TGCAGCGTTGAAGGGACAGGGGCGGACGAGCAGTACTTC. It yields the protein CSVEGTGADEQYF.

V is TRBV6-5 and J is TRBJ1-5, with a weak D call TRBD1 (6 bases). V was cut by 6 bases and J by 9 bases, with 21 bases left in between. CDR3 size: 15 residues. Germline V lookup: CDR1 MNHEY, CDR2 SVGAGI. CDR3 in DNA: TGTGCCAGCAGGCCCGCGGGGGCTCCAAATTTGCCCCAGCATTTT. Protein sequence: CASRPAGAPNLPQHF.